This T cell receptor beta chain was sequenced in a study of PD-L1 blockade in urothelial cancer listed by TCRdb under 2017. Turning to the overall study: All patients started therapy in about 2014 and received atezolizumab 1,200 mg intravenously every 3 weeks. About 90% of the 29 patients were identified as males with urothelial cancer of bladder origin, and a prior smoking history was reported by 18 of 29 patients. Patients had an ECOG performance status of 0 or 1 and had received between 0 and 3 prior chemotherapy regimens. Blood samples were analyzed 3 weeks after the start of treatment (second dose) and 6 weeks after the start of treatment. A median of roughly 140,000 T cells and approximately 86,000 unique TCRs was obtained from blood samples, and a median clonality of around 0.08 was observed. An exploratory multi-omic analysis was conducted of the somatic, immune and clinical correlates of response to PD-L1 blockade with atezolizumab in urothelial cancer. TCR sequencing covered pretreatment tumor samples and matched, serially collected peripheral blood taken before and after atezolizumab treatment. Durable clinical benefit meant progression-free survival longer than 6 months, and TCR features were also tested against progression-free and overall survival. Whole exome sequencing and RNA sequencing of pretreatment tumors were performed alongside TCR sequencing in the same patients. Nine patients achieved durable clinical benefit and approximately 20 did not. Around 30 patients had pretreatment blood TCR-seq, about 25 had at least one posttreatment blood collection, and about 25 had tumor TCR-seq.

Concerning this clone: Its specific antigen is unknown. Within one base of it there is no much larger clone, and no base qualities were kept.

General study outcomes and caveats: A pretreatment peripheral blood TCR clonality below the median was linked to improved progression-free and overall survival. Greater expansion of tumor-associated TCR clones in peripheral blood 3 weeks after the start of treatment was observed in patients with durable benefit (n of about 24, p = 0.022). Because the sample size was small (n of about 29) and many exploratory analyses were performed, the results are intended to be hypothesis-generating.

Synthetic TCR analog templates were spiked into each PCR so that absolute template abundance could be estimated from read counts. The immunoSEQ assay used bias-controlled V and J gene primers to amplify TCRbeta CDR3 regions from genomic DNA. Sequencing of rearranged TCRbeta segments was performed at approximately 20X coverage. The paper's processing steps were these. Clustering was used to correct sequencing errors, and CDR3s were annotated against IMGT so that V, D and J genes could be assigned. Only productive TCRbeta rearrangements were used in downstream analyses, excluding out-of-frame or stop-codon sequences. Clonality was calculated as one minus the Shannon entropy normalized by the log of the number of unique productive sequences. Clones differing between time points or between blood and tumor were identified using Fisher's exact test with Benjamini-Hochberg correction, with an adjusted p below 0.01 applied as the threshold. Held by TCRdb, this immuneACCESS table contains in-frame sequences only and omits some clones. Under half of the omission traces to an unresolved V gene where checked; the cause of the rest is unknown. D and trimming come from the DNA, and the V and J calls and clone size come from that table. This sample holds roughly 95,000 clones; around 86% were observed only once. About 2% of the sample goes to the ten largest clones.

CDR1 SGHDT and CDR2 YYEEEE were looked up in the germline V gene. From its cysteine to its phenylalanine, the CDR3 spans 15 amino acids. This entry keeps only the CDR3 DNA: 45 bases, framed from base 1. V is pared back by 3 bases and J by 2 bases, with 12 bases lying between the germline termini. Taken with the paper, the label for time point translates to: pretreatment peripheral blood. The cohort included about 30 patients with locally advanced or metastatic urothelial carcinoma who were treated at Memorial Sloan Kettering on a trial protocol. Peripheral blood mononuclear cells were collected from each patient pretreatment and during treatment, giving between 1 and 8 total time points per patient. The Qiagen DNeasy Blood extraction kit was used to purify genomic DNA from total PBMCs and from tumor samples. PBMCs were collected pretreatment and during treatment and were isolated and stored as previously described.

This specimen consisted of PBMCs, obtained around atezolizumab (anti-PD-L1) treatment. The sequence derives from a man aged 55 to 70 with urothelial cancer. The sequence is built from TRBV5-6 and TRBJ1-3, with no confident D gene call. The CDR3 corresponds to CASSSRGFAGNTIYF. The DNA sequence follows: TGTGCCAGCAGCTCTCGGGGTTTCGCTGGAAACACCATATATTTT.